This entry concerns a single TCR beta chain. Its cognate antigen is unknown. Samples derive from patients with active juvenile idiopathic arthritis. The sample originates from a study of circulating and synovial CD4+ cells in juvenile arthritis. Overall study findings and caveats: Circulating pathogenic-like lymphocytes shared a substantially higher fraction of CDR3 sequences with synovium than bulk blood. Overlap with synovium rose as more T cells were sequenced. Vbeta family usage analysis did not detect the pathogenic-like versus bulk difference.

Profiled with immunoSEQ multiplex PCR; TCRdb holds only in-frame clones, not every one. The table has 30,000 to 40,000 clones, more than 90% seen once. The CDR3 runs to 15 residues. V shed 3 bases and J shed 3 bases, with 15 bases lying between them. CDR1 and CDR2 from the germline V gene are PRHDT and FYEKMQ (reference sequence). The chain combines TRBV13 with TRBJ2-7; D possibly corresponds to TRBD1 (6 bases). The receptor was isolated from a human donor with juvenile idiopathic arthritis. Sequenced material: CD4+ T cells from blood. CDR3 DNA sequence: TGTGCCAGCAGCTTTCGCAGGGGTCCCCTCTACGAGCAGTACTTC. Translated: CASSFRRGPLYEQYF.